This TCR beta chain was sequenced in a study of PD-L1 blockade in urothelial cancer. Study summary: Patients began atezolizumab, 1,200 mg intravenously every 3 weeks, in the mid-2010s. Once treatment had started, blood was analyzed at 3 weeks (second dose) and again at 6 weeks. Study-level findings and limits: More expansion of tumor-associated blood clones, seen at 3 weeks, marked durable-benefit patients.

TCRdb's copy holds only in-frame clones and misses some; the assay was immunoSEQ multiplex PCR. The sample consists of tens of thousands of clones, 84% of them appearing once. The CDR3 extends over 11 amino acids. CDR1 and CDR2 from the germline V gene are LNHDA and SQIVND (reference sequence). V lost 5 bases to trimming and J lost 6 bases, with 8 bases between them. Stated time point: pretreatment peripheral blood. Disease in patients was locally advanced or metastatic urothelial carcinoma. As for this clone: Its specificity is unknown.

This specimen was PBMCs, taken around atezolizumab (anti-PD-L1) treatment. The sequence came from a man between 60 and 70 years old with urothelial cancer. This chain joins TRBV19 and TRBJ2-7, with D possibly matching TRBD1 (6 bases). The CDR3 region is CASSPGVEQYF. For the CDR3, the DNA is TGTGCCAGTAGTCCAGGGGTCGAGCAGTACTTC.